Listed here are 29 T cell receptor beta chains from one sample, sequenced in a study of identical twins. Using its own MiXCR run on the 5' RACE reads, TCRdb lists one record per CDR3 protein. Among roughly 1.6 million distinct CDR3 sequences listed, 25% to 35% were seen once. Sequences were obtained from cord blood. The origin of the receptors is a newborn girl in good health.

The chain is built from TRBV28 and TRBJ1-3; D remains unclear. V was pared by 5 bases and J by 3 bases, with 8 bases between. CDR3 size: 13 residues. Germline assignment: CDR1 MDHEN and CDR2 SYDVKM. CDR3 residues: CASSPFGGNTIYF. The CDR3, as DNA: TGTGCCAGCAGTCCATTCGGTGGAAACACCATATATTTT.

This clonotype was seen a few times. The gene calls are TRBV29-1 and TRBJ2-1, with 7 bases matching TRBD1. V shed 4 bases, J shed 5 bases, and the junction held 8 bases outside the gene matches. Germline assignment: CDR1 SQVTM and CDR2 ANQGSEA. This CDR3 has 14 amino acids. CDR3 protein: CSVGTEDRDNEQFF. CDR3 coding DNA: TGCAGCGTTGGAACGGAAGACAGGGACAATGAGCAGTTCTTC.

The V gene is TRBV12-3 or TRBV12-4, the J gene TRBJ2-7, with D perhaps TRBD1 (6 bases). Trimming removed 5 bases from V and 2 bases from J, with 19 bases in between. The CDR3 covers 16 residues. The CDR3 bases are TGTGCCAGCAGTCTCAGACAGGTTACAGGGACCTACGAGCAGTACTTC. Translation gives CASSLRQVTGTYEQYF.

The chain recombines TRBV19 with TRBJ2-1; the match to TRBD1 covers 9 bases. The CDR3 length is 15 residues. Germline assignment: CDR1 LNHDA and CDR2 SQIVND (reference sequence). V gave up 1 base and J gave up 3 bases; unmatched junction bases: 1. As DNA, the CDR3 is TGTGCCAGTAGTATAGGGACAGGGGTCTACAATGAGCAGTTCTTC. This codes for CASSIGTGVYNEQFF.

This clonotype came up many times. The genes are TRBV28 and TRBJ2-7; D not certain. CDR1 MDHEN and CDR2 SYDVKM come from the germline V gene. This CDR3 spans 12 amino acids. V dropped 6 bases and J dropped 0 bases, with 6 bases sitting between them. The CDR3: CASRETSYEQYF. CDR3 nucleotide sequence: TGTGCCAGCAGGGAAACCTCCTACGAGCAGTACTTC.

The chain has TRBV27 and TRBJ1-3; no firm D call. Germline V lookup: CDR1 MNHEY, CDR2 SMNVEV (reference sequence). The CDR3 sequence is 15 residues long. Trimming shortened V by 3 bases and J by 2 bases, and 11 bases separated the two germline ends. The CDR3 DNA reads as TGTGCCAGCAGTTTTGACAATAGTCCTGGAAACACCATATATTTT. As protein: CASSFDNSPGNTIYF.

This rearrangement joins TRBV6-1 to TRBJ1-1, with D possibly being TRBD1 (5 bases). Looked up from germline, CDR1 is MNHNS and CDR2 is SASEGT. The CDR3 loop spans 15 amino acids. V lost 7 bases, J lost 1 base, and 16 bases lay in between. For the CDR3, the DNA is TGTGCCAGCAATTCACGGGGACGGTCGAACACTGAAGCTTTCTTT. Its translation: CASNSRGRSNTEAFF.

To note about this clonotype: At one boundary the junction diverges from the germline segment, which might be a read error. The gene calls are TRBV6-5 and TRBJ1-1, with 9 positions matching TRBD1. Germline CDR1 is MNHEY and CDR2 is SVGAGI. The CDR3 is made up of 15 amino acids. In nucleotides, the CDR3 is TGTGCCAGCAGACAAGACAGGGGGTGGAACGCTGAAGCTTTCTTT. This gives the protein CASRQDRGWNAEAFF.

The V and J genes are TRBV20-1 and TRBJ1-2; a possible D gene is TRBD1 (5 bases). CDR3 length: 13 residues. Germline V gives CDR1 DFQATT, CDR2 SNEGSKA (reference sequence). V lost 5 bases and J 6 bases, leaving 16 bases between the germline ends. The CDR3: CSALDRGLDGYTF. Written as DNA, the CDR3 is TGCAGTGCTTTGGACCGGGGGTTGGATGGCTACACCTTC.

The CDR3 sequence: CASSQAGRVYNEQFF. In nucleotides, the CDR3 is TGTGCCAGCAGCCAAGCCGGGAGGGTTTACAATGAGCAGTTCTTC. The chain combines TRBV14 with TRBJ2-1, with 8 bases matching TRBD2. J gave up 4 bases and V 1 base, and 3 bases lay outside the gene matches. This CDR3 has 15 residues. Germline lookup yields CDR1 SGHDN and CDR2 FVKESK.

Many counts were recorded for this clonotype. J is TRBJ2-1 and V is TRBV24-1, with D possibly TRBD1 on 6 matching bases. V dropped 2 bases and J dropped 5 bases, with 9 bases sitting between them. The CDR3 totals 14 residues. Looked up from germline, CDR1 is KGHDR and CDR2 is SFDVKD. CDR3 protein: CATSDSYRDNEQFF. For the CDR3, the DNA is TGTGCCACCAGTGATTCCTACAGGGACAATGAGCAGTTCTTC.

This clonotype was found a few times. This chain connects TRBV10-3 to TRBJ2-7; D gene uncertain. The V gene's germline CDR1 is ENHRY and CDR2 SYGVKD. V lost 0 bases and J 1 base, leaving 7 bases between the germline ends. The CDR3 is made up of 14 amino acids. The CDR3 loop reads CAISESTVSYEQYF. For the CDR3, the DNA is TGTGCCATCAGTGAGTCTACAGTATCCTACGAGCAGTACTTC.

V and J are TRBV14 and TRBJ1-1; D ambiguous. The CDR3 is made up of 13 amino acids. From germline, CDR1 is SGHDN and CDR2 FVKESK. The V end lost 3 bases, the J end lost 5 bases, and 10 bases lay between the germline ends. CDR3: CASSHRRDTEAFF. The CDR3 region has the DNA TGTGCCAGCAGCCACCGTAGGGATACTGAAGCTTTCTTT.

The sample holds a few counts of this clonotype. The V and J genes are TRBV9 and TRBJ2-7, with D perhaps TRBD2 (6 bases). CDR1 and CDR2 from the germline V gene are SGDLS and YYNGEE. The CDR3 is 13 amino acids. V was clipped by 3 bases and J by 3 bases, with 10 bases between them. CDR3 DNA: TGTGCCAGCAGCGAGAATAGCGGCTACGAGCAGTACTTC. Residues: CASSENSGYEQYF.

The chain has TRBV20-1 and TRBJ2-7; D remains unclear. CDR1 is DFQATT and CDR2 is SNEGSKA in the germline V gene (reference sequence). The CDR3 sequence is 14 residues long. V was shortened by 0 bases and J by 0 bases, with 9 bases between the two germline ends. This CDR3 is CSARDPRYSYEQYF. The DNA of the CDR3 is TGCAGTGCTAGAGATCCTCGGTACTCCTACGAGCAGTACTTC.

The chain couples TRBV7-2 to TRBJ2-5; D gene uncertain. The end of the DNA fits TRBJ2-7 better, so the J call may be wrong. The germline gives CDR1 SGHTA, CDR2 FQGNSA. The CDR3 consists of 12 residues. The CDR3 sequence: CASSFSRLEQYF. DNA of the CDR3: TGTGCCAGCAGCTTCAGTCGGCTCGAGCAGTACTTC.

CDR3 coding DNA: TGTGCCAGCAGCTTGGCACTAGCGGGAAAGGAGAATGAGCAGTTCTTC. Translated: CASSLALAGKENEQFF. The chain joins TRBV11-2 to TRBJ2-1, with 10 bases that match TRBD2. The CDR3 is 16 residues long. J lost 7 bases, V lost 3 bases, and 9 bases had no gene match. Per germline, CDR1 SGHAT and CDR2 FQNNGV.

This clonotype has a handful of counts. V usage is TRBV20-1 and J usage is TRBJ2-3, with D unresolved. CDR3 length: 13 amino acids. The germline V gene encodes CDR1 DFQATT and CDR2 SNEGSKA (reference sequence). Trimming stripped 1 base from V and 2 bases from J, with 7 bases between. The CDR3 bases are TGCAGTGCTAGAGGGACCCTCACAGATACGCAGTATTTT. It translates to CSARGTLTDTQYF.

This clonotype has more than one count but fewer than ten. The rearrangement joins TRBV6-5 to TRBJ1-2; TRBD1 matches 8 bases. The CDR3 is 18 amino acids. The V gene's germline CDR1 is MNHEY and CDR2 SVGAGI. Trimming at V came to 2 bases and at J to 1 base, leaving 12 bases not matched to a gene. CDR3 sequence (DNA): TGTGCCAGCAGTTACCGAGGACAGGGAGGAGGCTATAACTATGGCTACACCTTC. Its protein is CASSYRGQGGGYNYGYTF.

The chain uses TRBV3-1 and TRBJ2-7; 8 positions agree with TRBD1. The CDR3 has 16 residues. Germline lookup yields CDR1 LGHDT and CDR2 YNNKEL (reference sequence). Trimming cost V 3 bases and J 0 bases; bases outside gene matches: 7. In DNA, the CDR3 is TGTGCCAGCAGCCAGATACCGGGACAGGCCTCCTACGAGCAGTACTTC. Translated, it gives CASSQIPGQASYEQYF.

The gene calls are TRBV7-9 and TRBJ2-1; 10 positions agree with TRBD2. The CDR3 is made up of 16 amino acids. V shed 4 bases, J shed 5 bases, and the junction held 8 bases outside the gene matches. CDR1 and CDR2 (germline): SEHNR, FQNEAQ (reference sequence). DNA for the CDR3: TGTGCCAGCAGCTGGCCGTCTAGCGGGAGAAACAATGAGCAGTTCTTC. As protein: CASSWPSSGRNNEQFF.

As concerns this clonotype: An end of the junction does not agree with germline; a read error may underlie this. The CDR3, as DNA: TGTGCCAGCAGCGTCGACAGGGGTAGATCCTACGAGCACTACTTC. Amino acid sequence: CASSVDRGRSYEHYF. This chain uses TRBV13 with TRBJ2-7; 8 bases match TRBD1. Germline V gene sequence: CDR1 PRHDT, CDR2 FYEKMQ (reference sequence). CDR3 length: 15 residues.

This chain joins TRBV6-5 and TRBJ2-7, with 11 bases that match TRBD2. V shed 6 bases, J shed 5 bases, and the junction held 9 bases outside the gene matches. Germline V gene lookup returns CDR1 MNHEY and CDR2 SVGAGI. The CDR3 has 15 residues. As DNA, the CDR3 is TGTGCCAGCAGCCACATTAGCGGGAGGGCCGACGAGCAGTACTTC. Its protein is CASSHISGRADEQYF.

The CDR3 protein is CASSLGLIGNTIYF. The CDR3 coding sequence is TGTGCCAGCAGCTTAGGTCTAATTGGAAACACCATATATTTT. The gene calls are TRBV7-2 and TRBJ1-3; no firm D call. CDR3 length: 14 residues. The V gene lost 1 base and the J gene lost 3 bases, with 7 bases spanning the gap. Per the germline V gene, CDR1 is SGHTA and CDR2 is FQGNSA.

This clonotype was seen repeatedly, ten times or more. The chain recombines TRBV24-1 with TRBJ2-3; weak D call: TRBD2 (5 bases). Between the trimmed V and J ends, which lost 6 bases and 0 bases, there was a span of 9 bases. The CDR3 runs to 14 residues. Germline V CDR1 and CDR2: KGHDR, SFDVKD. The CDR3 spells CATSSGHSTDTQYF. The DNA of the CDR3 is TGTGCCACCAGTAGCGGTCATAGCACAGATACGCAGTATTTT.

The rearrangement joins TRBV7-2 to TRBJ2-4; 7 bases fit TRBD2. CDR1 and CDR2 (germline): SGHTA, FQGNSA. V shed 5 bases and J 4 bases; nucleotides not matched to a gene: 11. The CDR3 sequence is 16 residues long. Written as DNA, the CDR3 is TGTGCCAGCAGCGTAAACCCGACTAGCCGGAAAAACATTCAGTACTTC. As protein: CASSVNPTSRKNIQYF.

This clonotype was counted a few times. The chain joins TRBV15 to TRBJ2-7; 12 positions match TRBD2. This CDR3 is built from 15 residues. V lost 1 base, J lost 3 bases, and 1 base stayed unmatched. Germline V gene data show CDR1 as LNHNV and CDR2 as YYDKDF (reference sequence). The CDR3 loop is CATSRGLAGDYEQYF. Written as DNA, the CDR3 is TGTGCCACCAGCAGAGGACTAGCGGGAGACTACGAGCAGTACTTC. The whole variable domain, filled in from reference TRBV15 and TRBJ2-7, reads DAMVIQNPRYQVTQFGKPVTLSCSQTLNHNVMYWYQQKSSQAPKLLFHYYDKDFNNEADTPDNFQSRRPNTSFCFLDIRSPGLGDTAMYLCATSRGLAGDYEQYFGPGTRLTVT.

The V gene is TRBV20-1, the J gene TRBJ2-3; no clear D gene. Trimming pared 3 bases from V and 0 bases from J, leaving 13 bases between. Germline CDR1 and CDR2: DFQATT and SNEGSKA (reference sequence). CDR3 length equals 15 residues. The CDR3 region has the DNA TGCAGTGCTAGCCCCACTCGGGCTAGCACAGATACGCAGTATTTT. Translation: CSASPTRASTDTQYF.

The chain recombines TRBV24-1 with TRBJ2-1, with D uncertain. The ends were cut back, 4 bases at V and 1 base at J, with 13 bases in the middle. The germline V gene has CDR1 KGHDR and CDR2 SFDVKD. The CDR3 has 16 amino acids. CDR3 protein: CATSEAAAGSYNEQFF. The CDR3 nucleotides are TGTGCCACCAGTGAGGCAGCCGCCGGGTCCTACAATGAGCAGTTCTTC.